The 19 T cell receptor beta chains reported below all come from one sample, sequenced in a study of post-analysis software for immune sequencing data. The antigens of these receptors remain unknown. Study results and caveats: The five TRBV segments detected at higher frequency in patients than in controls included TRBV5-6, TRBV5-1 and TRBV20-1.

cDNA libraries of TCR beta carried unique molecular identifiers. Each CDR3 protein is one row after TCRdb ran MiXCR on the PCR reads. The data hold a few hundred thousand distinct CDR3 sequences, with less than 40% observed a single time. Sequencing used blood. The receptors derive from a girl aged 10-17 years with multiple sclerosis.

The CDR3 region is CASSPVEGGNIQYF. The CDR3 nucleotides are TGCGCCAGCAGCCCCGTGGAGGGTGGGAACATTCAGTACTTC. The chain combines TRBV4-1 with TRBJ2-4, with D perhaps matching TRBD2 (6 bases). The ends were cut back, 4 bases at V and 7 bases at J, with 14 bases in the middle. Per germline, CDR1 MGHRA and CDR2 YSYEKL. The CDR3 is made up of 14 amino acids.

This clonotype was observed once. This chain connects TRBV11-2 to TRBJ1-1; D gene uncertain. The CDR3 loop spans 12 amino acids. The V end lost 6 bases, the J end lost 6 bases, and 11 bases lay between the germline ends. Per the germline V gene, CDR1 is SGHAT and CDR2 is FQNNGV. For the CDR3, the DNA is TGTGCCAGCAGGCTGGTCGCGGCTGAAGCTTTCTTT. Translated: CASRLVAAEAFF.

The chain joins TRBV5-1 to TRBJ2-3; D is unclear. The CDR3 is 14 residues long. CDR1 SGHRS and CDR2 YFSETQ come from the germline V gene. The V end lost 3 bases, the J end lost 0 bases, and 8 bases lay between the germline ends. The CDR3 DNA is TGCGCCAGCAGCTCCGATACTAGCACAGATACGCAGTATTTT. This translates into CASSSDTSTDTQYF.

This sequence joins TRBV5-1 and TRBJ2-7; D perhaps matches TRBD1 (6 bases). The V and J ends lost 0 bases and 2 bases respectively, with 15 bases between them. The CDR3 contains 16 residues. CDR1 and CDR2 from the germline V gene are SGHRS and YFSETQ. The chain's CDR3 is CASSLAQDRPTYEQYF. As DNA, the CDR3 is TGCGCCAGCAGCTTGGCCCAGGACAGACCTACCTACGAGCAGTACTTC. The complete variable domain, with remaining parts taken from reference TRBV5-1 and TRBJ2-7, reads KAGVTQTPRYLIKTRGQQVTLSCSPISGHRSVSWYQQTPGQGLQFLFEYFSETQRNKGNFPGRFSGRQFSNSRSEMNVSTLELGDSALYLCASSLAQDRPTYEQYFGPGTRLTVT.

The chain uses TRBV2 and TRBJ2-7; 10 positions agree with TRBD2. The CDR3 contains 13 residues. Germline loops: CDR1 SNHLY, CDR2 FYNNEI. V gave up 9 bases and J gave up 2 bases; unmatched junction bases: 4. Written as DNA, the CDR3 is TGTGCCAGTAGGACTAGCGGTCCCTACGAGCAGTACTTC. It is translated as CASRTSGPYEQYF.

The chain employs TRBV4-1 and TRBJ1-1; 11 bases match TRBD1. The CDR3 runs 16 residues. Germline loops: CDR1 MGHRA, CDR2 YSYEKL. V shed 4 bases and J 4 bases; nucleotides not matched to a gene: 8. Here the CDR3 reads CASSLGQGALGTEAFF. The CDR3 DNA reads as TGCGCCAGCAGCCTAGGACAGGGGGCCCTTGGCACTGAAGCTTTCTTT.

As to this clonotype: Its ends do not fully match the called genes, so a read error is possible. The chain carries TRBV10-3 and TRBJ2-6, with a possible D match to TRBD1 (6 bases). Per the germline V gene, CDR1 is ENHRY and CDR2 is SYGVKD. This CDR3 contains 20 residues. CDR3 protein: CAISASLRRTEDSGANVLTF. The CDR3 DNA follows: TGTGCCATCAGTGCCTCACTCCGTCGGACAGAGGACTCTGGGGCCAACGTCCTGACGTTC.

Only a few counts were recorded for this clonotype. The chain's CDR3 is CATSEGDTYGYTF. In DNA, the CDR3 is TGTGCCACCAGTGAAGGGGACACCTATGGCTACACCTTC. V usage is TRBV24-1 and J usage is TRBJ1-2; tentative D call: TRBD1 (6 bases). Trimming shortened V by 4 bases and J by 4 bases, and 9 bases separated the two germline ends. CDR1 KGHDR and CDR2 SFDVKD come from the germline V gene. The CDR3 spans 13 residues.

The rearrangement uses TRBV5-6 and TRBJ2-5; 8 bases line up with TRBD1. The length of the CDR3 is 15 residues. Germline V gives CDR1 SGHDT, CDR2 YYEEEE. V trimming: 1 base; J trimming: 2 bases; junction bases outside the gene matches: 4. In DNA, the CDR3 is TGTGCCAGCAGCTTGCTGGACAGGGATCAAGAGACCCAGTACTTC. It specifies CASSLLDRDQETQYF.

The CDR3 DNA reads TGTGCCAGCAGCCCAGGGACTAGCGGGGGCCCCCTCCCCTACAATGAGCAGTTCTTC. Residues: CASSPGTSGGPLPYNEQFF. This rearrangement joins TRBV6-1 to TRBJ2-1; the match to TRBD2 covers 14 bases. This CDR3 has 19 amino acids. V was pared by 6 bases and J by 2 bases, with 12 bases of the junction left unmatched. Germline CDR1 and CDR2: MNHNS and SASEGT.

This clonotype was counted only a few times. The V call is TRBV20-1, the J call TRBJ2-5; 8 nucleotides line up with TRBD1. Germline-derived CDR1 and CDR2 are DFQATT and SNEGSKA (reference sequence). The CDR3 covers 17 residues. V dropped 0 bases and J dropped 0; count of bases not matched to a gene: 9. CDR3 protein: CSARDPRTGMYQETQYF. The CDR3 nucleotides read TGCAGTGCTAGAGATCCTAGGACAGGGATGTACCAAGAGACCCAGTACTTC.

J is TRBJ2-5 and V is TRBV5-1; 8 nucleotides agree with TRBD1. Germline V gene lookup returns CDR1 SGHRS and CDR2 YFSETQ. The CDR3 totals 15 residues. Losses at the gene ends were 0 bases for V and 5 bases for J; bases not matched to a gene: 6. CDR3 coding DNA: TGCGCCAGCAGCTTGGAGGGACAGGCGGGGGAGACCCAGTACTTC. Translation gives CASSLEGQAGETQYF.

This rearrangement joins TRBV7-2 to TRBJ2-3; tentatively, D is TRBD2 (6 bases). Germline assignment: CDR1 SGHTA and CDR2 FQGNSA. This CDR3 is 12 amino acids long. Trimming removed 9 bases at V and 1 base at J, with 8 bases between. The CDR3 spells CASERGTDTQYF. CDR3 coding DNA: TGTGCCAGTGAGCGGGGCACAGATACGCAGTATTTT.

This clonotype occurred a few times. This chain links TRBV6-5 with TRBJ2-7, with 9 bases lining up with TRBD1. Per the germline V gene, CDR1 is MNHEY and CDR2 is SVGAGI. Trimming took 2 bases from V and 5 from J; bases not matched to a gene: 7. The CDR3 loop spans 15 amino acids. The CDR3 bases are TGTGCCAGCAGTTACGACAGGGGGTCATCAAACGAGCAGTACTTC. Amino acid sequence: CASSYDRGSSNEQYF.

The chain uses TRBV29-1 and TRBJ2-1; 13 positions agree with TRBD2. CDR1 is SQVTM, CDR2 ANQGSEA, per germline. The CDR3 runs 14 residues. J gave up 7 bases and V 7 bases, and 7 bases lay outside the gene matches. CDR3 loop: CSAITSGGANEQFF. In DNA form, the CDR3 reads TGCAGCGCCATCACTAGCGGGGGGGCTAATGAGCAGTTCTTC.

This clonotype was seen a handful of times. The chain recombines TRBV29-1 with TRBJ2-1; 12 nucleotides line up with TRBD1. CDR1 SQVTM and CDR2 ANQGSEA come from the germline V gene. V lost 4 bases to trimming and J lost 3 bases; unmatched junction nucleotides: 7. The CDR3 extends over 16 amino acids. CDR3 sequence reads: CSVGGDRGLNYNEQFF. In DNA, the CDR3 is TGCAGCGTTGGAGGGGACAGGGGGCTAAACTACAATGAGCAGTTCTTC.

There are a few counts of this clonotype. The gene calls are TRBV11-2 and TRBJ2-1, with 7 bases aligning to TRBD2. Germline CDR1 SGHAT, CDR2 FQNNGV. Trimming cost V 5 bases and J 5 bases; bases outside gene matches: 18. The CDR3 contains 18 residues. CDR3: CASSPQERGLRQHNEQFF. The CDR3 DNA reads as TGTGCCAGCAGCCCACAGGAGCGGGGATTGCGGCAACACAATGAGCAGTTCTTC.

Only a few counts were recorded for this clonotype. V and J are TRBV29-1 and TRBJ2-7, with D possibly matching TRBD2 (5 bases). The CDR3 consists of 13 residues. V was pared by 8 bases and J by 6 bases, with 20 bases between. Germline V gene sequence: CDR1 SQVTM, CDR2 ANQGSEA. The DNA of the CDR3 is TGCAGCTCACGAGAAACTAGTCTTTCCGAGCAGTACTTC. Translating gives CSSRETSLSEQYF.

V gene TRBV11-2 combines with J gene TRBJ2-7; TRBD2 might be the D (6 bases). Germline values: CDR1 SGHAT, CDR2 FQNNGV. The CDR3 sequence is 17 residues long. V gave up 4 bases and J gave up 3 bases, with 22 bases separating them. CDR3 nucleotides: TGTGCCAGCAGCTGGAGGGCAGGGTTTGGGCGAGGCTACGAGCAGTACTTC. Translating gives CASSWRAGFGRGYEQYF.